One sample yielded the 5 T cell receptor beta chains listed below, sequenced in a study of metastatic and nonmetastatic thyroid tumors. TCRdb re-called the PCR reads via MiXCR. The sample includes almost 85,000 clones, around 12% of them seen just once. Until they underwent thyroid surgery, no patient had received any treatment. Sequenced sample: tumor tissue. These receptors originate from a female donor with papillary thyroid cancer or a benign thyroid nodule (not recorded which). Some clones in this sample may be carry-over from other donors' samples.

This clone showed up many times. The chain is built from TRBV6-1 and TRBJ1-6, with TRBD1 matching over 9 bases. With 5 bases clipped from V and 6 bases from J, the junction kept 2 bases outside the gene matches. This CDR3 region has 14 residues. Germline CDR1 is MNHNS and CDR2 is SASEGT. The CDR3 DNA reads TGTGCCAGCAGTTCGGGACAGGGTAATTCACCCCTCCACTTT. The encoded protein is CASSSGQGNSPLHF.

Turning to this clone: This may be a read error, as it is one base from a much larger clone. The chain couples TRBV12-3 or TRBV12-4 to TRBJ1-4; a possible D gene is TRBD1 (6 bases). V shed 7 bases and J shed 10 bases, with 25 bases lying between them. The length of the CDR3 is 16 residues. The CDR3 DNA is TGTGCCAGCATCTCGGGACAAGCTGGGGCCCAGTCAAAACTGTTTTTT. Translated, it gives CASISGQAGAQSKLFF.

This clone was seen ten or more times. The rearrangement joins TRBV6-1 to TRBJ1-6; D remains unclear. Germline V gene data show CDR1 as MNHNS and CDR2 as SASEGT. The CDR3 is 17 residues long. V was clipped by 0 bases and J by 0 bases, with 9 bases between them. The CDR3 nucleotides are TGTGCCAGCAGTGAAGCGCCATCAAGCTCCTATAATTCACCCCTCCACTTT. This gives the protein CASSEAPSSSYNSPLHF.

This clone occurred many times. Additional DNA sequences in this sample encode the identical CDR3. The CDR3 reads CASSPLSGGPGELFF. DNA of the CDR3: TGTGCCAGCAGCCCCCTTTCCGGGGGACCCGGGGAGCTGTTTTTT. This chain connects TRBV11-1 to TRBJ2-2; D is possibly TRBD2 (6 bases). The CDR3 extends over 15 amino acids. Germline V gene data show CDR1 as SGHAT and CDR2 as FQDESV (reference sequence). Trimming removed 5 bases from V and 6 bases from J, with 16 bases in between.

Many counts were recorded for this clone. V gene TRBV11-3 combines with J gene TRBJ2-1, with 14 nucleotides matching TRBD2. Trimming cost V 5 bases and J 8 bases; bases outside gene matches: 8. Germline-derived CDR1 and CDR2 are SGHNT and YENEEA. CDR3 length: 16 amino acids. In nucleotides, the CDR3 is TGTGCCAGCAGCCCGGGACTAGCGGGAGTAGAGGATGAGCAGTTCTTC. Its protein is CASSPGLAGVEDEQFF.